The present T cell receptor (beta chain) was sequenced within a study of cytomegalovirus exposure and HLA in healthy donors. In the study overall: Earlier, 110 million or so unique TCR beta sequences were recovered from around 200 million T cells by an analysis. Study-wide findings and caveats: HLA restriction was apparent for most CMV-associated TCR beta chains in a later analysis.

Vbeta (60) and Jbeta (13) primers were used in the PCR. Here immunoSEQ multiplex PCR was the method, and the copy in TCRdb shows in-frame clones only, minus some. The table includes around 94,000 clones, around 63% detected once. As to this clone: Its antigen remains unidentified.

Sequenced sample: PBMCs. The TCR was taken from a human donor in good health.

CDR3 amino acids: CASSLVDLRPGNTIYF. In DNA form, the CDR3 reads TGTGCCAGCAGCTTAGTCGACCTGAGGCCTGGAAACACCATATATTTT. The J gene is TRBJ1-3, the V gene TRBV7-9; no definite D call. The germline CDR1 and CDR2 sequences are SEHNR and FQNEAQ (reference sequence). CDR3 length: 16 amino acids. V dropped 1 base and J dropped 2 bases, with 12 bases sitting between them.